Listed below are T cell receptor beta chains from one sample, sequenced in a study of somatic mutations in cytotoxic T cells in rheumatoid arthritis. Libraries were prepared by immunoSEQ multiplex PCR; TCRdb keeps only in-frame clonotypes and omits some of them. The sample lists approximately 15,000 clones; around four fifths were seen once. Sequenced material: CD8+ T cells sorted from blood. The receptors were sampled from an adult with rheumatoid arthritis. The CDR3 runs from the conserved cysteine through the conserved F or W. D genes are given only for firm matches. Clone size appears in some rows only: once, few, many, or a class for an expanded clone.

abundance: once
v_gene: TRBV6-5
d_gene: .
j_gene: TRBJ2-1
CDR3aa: CASSYSRGGNEQFF
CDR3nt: TGTGCCAGCAGTTACTCGAGAGGTGGTAATGAGCAGTTCTTC

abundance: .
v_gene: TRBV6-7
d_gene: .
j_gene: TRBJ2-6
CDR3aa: CGSSYFPDSGANVLTF
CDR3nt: TGTGGCAGCAGTTACTTCCCTGACTCTGGGGCCAACGTCCTGACTTTC

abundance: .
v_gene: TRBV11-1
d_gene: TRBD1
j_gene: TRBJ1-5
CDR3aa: CASSSGTGNQPQHF
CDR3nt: TGTGCCAGCAGCTCCGGGACAGGGAATCAGCCCCAGCATTTT

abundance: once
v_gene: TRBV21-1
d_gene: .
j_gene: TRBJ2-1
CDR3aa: CASSKVAGSNEQFF
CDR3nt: TGTGCCAGCAGCAAAGTAGCGGGTAGCAATGAGCAGTTCTTC

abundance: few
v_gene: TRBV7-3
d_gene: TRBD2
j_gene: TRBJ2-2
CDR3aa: CASSSPSGAVTGELFF
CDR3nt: TGTGCCAGCAGCTCCCCTAGCGGGGCGGTCACCGGGGAGCTGTTTTTT

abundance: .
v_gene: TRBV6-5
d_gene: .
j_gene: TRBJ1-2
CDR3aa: CASSYPIGGASYGYTF
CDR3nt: TGTGCCAGCAGTTACCCGATCGGGGGCGCCTCGTATGGCTACACCTTC

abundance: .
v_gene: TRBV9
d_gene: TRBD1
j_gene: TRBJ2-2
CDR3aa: CASSGRGGYTGELFF
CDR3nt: TGTGCCAGCAGCGGTAGAGGGGGCTACACCGGGGAGCTGTTTTTT

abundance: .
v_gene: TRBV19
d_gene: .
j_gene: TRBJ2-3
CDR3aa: CASSPYHTDTQYF
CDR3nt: TGTGCCAGTAGTCCCTACCACACAGATACGCAGTATTTT

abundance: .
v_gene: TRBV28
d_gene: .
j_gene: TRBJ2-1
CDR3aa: CATSTRASRVNEQFF
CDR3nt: TGTGCCACTTCGACGAGGGCTAGTAGAGTCAATGAGCAGTTCTTC

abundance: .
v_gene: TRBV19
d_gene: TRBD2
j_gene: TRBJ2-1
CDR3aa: CASSSGGANEQFF
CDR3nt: TGTGCCAGTAGTAGCGGGGGGGCGAACGAGCAGTTCTTC

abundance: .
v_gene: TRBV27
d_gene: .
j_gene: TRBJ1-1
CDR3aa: CASSSGLLNTEAFF
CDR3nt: TGTGCCAGCAGTTCCGGACTGCTGAACACTGAAGCTTTCTTT

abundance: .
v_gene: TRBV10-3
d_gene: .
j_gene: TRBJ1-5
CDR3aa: CAISEPDEPQHF
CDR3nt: TGTGCCATCAGTGAGCCGGATGAGCCCCAGCATTTT

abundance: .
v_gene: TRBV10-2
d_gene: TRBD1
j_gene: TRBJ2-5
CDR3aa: CASTHPGQGDETQYF
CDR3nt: TGCGCCAGCACTCACCCGGGACAGGGGGATGAGACCCAGTACTTC

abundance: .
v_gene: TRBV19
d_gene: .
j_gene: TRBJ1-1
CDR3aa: CASKGVWMNTEAFF
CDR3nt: TGTGCCAGTAAAGGGGTATGGATGAACACTGAAGCTTTCTTT

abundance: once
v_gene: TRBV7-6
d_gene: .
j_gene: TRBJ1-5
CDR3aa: CASSLVVAEGNQPQHF
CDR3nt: TGTGCCAGCAGCTTAGTAGTGGCGGAGGGGAATCAGCCCCAGCATTTT

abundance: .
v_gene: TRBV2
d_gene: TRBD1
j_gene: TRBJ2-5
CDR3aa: CASTLGQGHPETQYF
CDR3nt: TGTGCCAGCACCCTCGGACAGGGCCATCCAGAGACCCAGTACTTC

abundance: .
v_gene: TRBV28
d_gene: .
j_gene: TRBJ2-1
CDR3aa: CASTSRRSLESYNEQFF
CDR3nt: TGTGCCAGCACTTCTCGCCGGTCTTTAGAATCCTACAATGAGCAGTTCTTC

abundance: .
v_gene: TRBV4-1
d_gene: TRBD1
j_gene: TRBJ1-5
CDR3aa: CASSQDAGGYNQPQHF
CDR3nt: TGCGCCAGCAGCCAAGATGCAGGGGGTTACAATCAGCCCCAGCATTTT

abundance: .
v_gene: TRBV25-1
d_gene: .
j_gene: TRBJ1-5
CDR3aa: CASSGGGQPQHF
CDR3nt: TGTGCCAGCAGTGGGGGGGGTCAGCCCCAGCATTTT

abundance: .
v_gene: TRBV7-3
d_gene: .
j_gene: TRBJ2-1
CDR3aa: CASSLPARLF
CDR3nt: TGTGCCAGCAGCCTTCCTGCGCGCCTCTTC

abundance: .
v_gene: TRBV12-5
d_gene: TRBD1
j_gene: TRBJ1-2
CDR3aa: CASGSDRVDGYTF
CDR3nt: TGTGCTAGTGGCTCGGACAGGGTGGATGGCTACACCTTC

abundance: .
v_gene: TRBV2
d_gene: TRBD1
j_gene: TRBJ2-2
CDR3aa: CASGTGSVELFF
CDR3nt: TGTGCCAGCGGGACAGGGTCGGTGGAGCTGTTTTTT

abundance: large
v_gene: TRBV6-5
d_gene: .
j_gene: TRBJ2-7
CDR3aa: CASSYSSGFEQYF
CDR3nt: TGTGCCAGCAGTTACTCGAGTGGGTTCGAGCAGTACTTC

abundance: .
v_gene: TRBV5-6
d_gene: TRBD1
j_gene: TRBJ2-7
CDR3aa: CASSLVTGGFYEQYF
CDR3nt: TGTGCCAGCAGCTTGGTGACAGGGGGCTTCTACGAGCAGTACTTC

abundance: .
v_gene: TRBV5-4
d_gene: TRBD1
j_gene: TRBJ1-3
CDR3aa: CASSPGQGRNTIYF
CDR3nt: TGTGCCAGCAGCCCGGGACAGGGGAGAAACACCATATATTTT

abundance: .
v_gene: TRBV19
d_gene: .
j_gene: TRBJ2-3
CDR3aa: CASSPSPGPTDTQYF
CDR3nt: TGTGCCAGTAGTCCTTCCCCAGGACCTACAGATACGCAGTATTTT

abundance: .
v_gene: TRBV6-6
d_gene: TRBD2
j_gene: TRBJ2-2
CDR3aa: CASRGLAGGNTGELFF
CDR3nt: TGTGCCAGCAGGGGACTAGCGGGGGGGAACACCGGGGAGCTGTTTTTT

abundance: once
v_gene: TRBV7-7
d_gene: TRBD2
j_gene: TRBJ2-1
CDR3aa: CASSLVAGEYNEQFF
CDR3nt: TGTGCCAGCAGCTTAGTGGCGGGGGAGTACAATGAGCAGTTCTTC

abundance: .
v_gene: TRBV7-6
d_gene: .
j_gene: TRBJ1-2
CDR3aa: CASSLEATGPGANYGYTF
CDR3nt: TGTGCCAGCAGCTTAGAGGCGACCGGGCCAGGAGCTAACTATGGCTACACCTTC

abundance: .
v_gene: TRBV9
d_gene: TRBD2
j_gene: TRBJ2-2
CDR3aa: CASSPRGLAGSGTGELFF
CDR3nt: TGTGCCAGCAGCCCCCGGGGGCTAGCGGGCTCTGGCACCGGGGAGCTGTTTTTT

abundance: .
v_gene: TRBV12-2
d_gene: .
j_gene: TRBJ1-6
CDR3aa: CASRFFQSPGSNSPLHF
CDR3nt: TGTGCAAGTCGCTTCTTCCAGTCTCCGGGCTCAAATTCACCCCTCCACTTT

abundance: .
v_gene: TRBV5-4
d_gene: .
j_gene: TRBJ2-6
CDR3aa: CASSLVKAGPSGANVLTF
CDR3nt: TGTGCCAGCAGCTTGGTGAAGGCAGGGCCATCTGGGGCCAACGTCCTGACTTTC

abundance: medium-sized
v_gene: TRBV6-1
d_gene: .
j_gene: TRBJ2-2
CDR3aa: CASRRDTTAGELFF
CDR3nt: TGTGCCAGCAGGCGGGACACAACGGCCGGGGAGCTGTTTTTT

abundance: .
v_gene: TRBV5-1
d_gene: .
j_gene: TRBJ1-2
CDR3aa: CASSLNGPRSSYTF
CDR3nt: TGCGCCAGCAGCTTGAACGGTCCACGCTCGAGCTACACCTTC

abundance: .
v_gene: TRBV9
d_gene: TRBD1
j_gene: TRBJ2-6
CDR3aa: CASRGQTGLGPNVLTF
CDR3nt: TGTGCCAGCAGGGGACAGACGGGCCTGGGGCCCAACGTCCTGACTTTC

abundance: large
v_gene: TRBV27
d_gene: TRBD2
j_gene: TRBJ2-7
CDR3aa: CASSYASGDSAGEQYF
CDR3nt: TGTGCCAGCAGCTACGCTAGCGGGGACTCCGCAGGCGAGCAGTACTTC

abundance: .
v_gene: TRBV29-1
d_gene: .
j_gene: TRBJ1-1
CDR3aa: CSVVVNTEAFF
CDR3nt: TGCAGCGTTGTGGTAAACACTGAAGCTTTCTTT

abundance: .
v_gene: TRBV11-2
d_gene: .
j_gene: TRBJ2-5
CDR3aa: CASSLEQFQETQYF
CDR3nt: TGTGCCAGCAGCTTAGAACAGTTCCAAGAGACCCAGTACTTC

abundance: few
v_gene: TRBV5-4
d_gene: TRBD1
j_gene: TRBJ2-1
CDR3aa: CASSLAGTGHDEQFF
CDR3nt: TGTGCCAGCAGCTTGGCCGGGACAGGGCACGATGAGCAGTTCTTC

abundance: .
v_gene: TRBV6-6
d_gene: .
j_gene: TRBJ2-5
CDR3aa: CATRGGGETQYF
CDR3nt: TGTGCCACCAGGGGGGGTGGAGAGACCCAGTACTTC

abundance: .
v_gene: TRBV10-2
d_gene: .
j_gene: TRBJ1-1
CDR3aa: CASSVHGRDTEAFF
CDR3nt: TGCGCCAGCAGTGTCCACGGACGGGACACTGAAGCTTTCTTT

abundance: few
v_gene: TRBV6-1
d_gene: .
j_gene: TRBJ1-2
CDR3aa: CASSERANRAF
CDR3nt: TGTGCCAGCAGTGAAAGGGCCAACAGGGCCTTC

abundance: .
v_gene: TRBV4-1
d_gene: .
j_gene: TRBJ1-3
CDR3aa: CASSQVEHRSGNTIYF
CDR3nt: TGCGCCAGCAGCCAAGTGGAACACAGATCTGGAAACACCATATATTTT